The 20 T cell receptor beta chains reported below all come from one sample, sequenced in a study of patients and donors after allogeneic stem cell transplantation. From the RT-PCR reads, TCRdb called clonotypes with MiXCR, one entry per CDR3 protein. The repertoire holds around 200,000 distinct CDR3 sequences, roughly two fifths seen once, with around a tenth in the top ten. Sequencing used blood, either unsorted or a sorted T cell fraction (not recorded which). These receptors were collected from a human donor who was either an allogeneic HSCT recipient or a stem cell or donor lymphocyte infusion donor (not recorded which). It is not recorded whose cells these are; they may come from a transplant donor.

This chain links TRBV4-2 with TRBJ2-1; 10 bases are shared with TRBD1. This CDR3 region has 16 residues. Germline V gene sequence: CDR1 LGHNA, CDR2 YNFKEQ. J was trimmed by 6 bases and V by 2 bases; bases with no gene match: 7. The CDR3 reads CASSQLGTGVSNEQFF. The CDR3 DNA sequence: TGTGCCAGCAGCCAACTTGGGACAGGGGTGTCCAATGAGCAGTTCTTC.

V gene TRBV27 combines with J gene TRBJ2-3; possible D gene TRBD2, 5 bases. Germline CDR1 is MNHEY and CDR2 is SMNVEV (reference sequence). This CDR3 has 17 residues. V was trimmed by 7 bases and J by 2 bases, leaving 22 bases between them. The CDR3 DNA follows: TGTGCCAGCAAGCCCCTAAGAGCGGTCCTTCCCACAGATACGCAGTATTTT. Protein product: CASKPLRAVLPTDTQYF.

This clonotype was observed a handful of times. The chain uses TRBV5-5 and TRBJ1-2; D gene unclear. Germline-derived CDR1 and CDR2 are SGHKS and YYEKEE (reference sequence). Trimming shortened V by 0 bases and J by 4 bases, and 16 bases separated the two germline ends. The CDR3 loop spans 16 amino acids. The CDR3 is CASSLGESSLAYGYTF. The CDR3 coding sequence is TGTGCCAGCAGCTTGGGAGAATCGAGCCTCGCCTATGGCTACACCTTC.

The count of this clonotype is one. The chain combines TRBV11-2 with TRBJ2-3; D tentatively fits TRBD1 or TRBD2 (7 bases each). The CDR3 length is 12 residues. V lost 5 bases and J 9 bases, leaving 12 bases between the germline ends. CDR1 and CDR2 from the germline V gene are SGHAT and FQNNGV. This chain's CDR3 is CASSRGDSTQYF. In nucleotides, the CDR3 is TGTGCCAGCAGCCGGGGGGACAGCACGCAGTATTTT.

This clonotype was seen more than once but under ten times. The CDR3 region is CASSLDRRGGYGYTF. The CDR3, as DNA: TGCGCCAGCAGCCTAGACAGGCGCGGGGGCTATGGCTACACCTTC. The genes are TRBV5-1 and TRBJ1-2; D is perhaps TRBD1 (6 bases). There are 15 residues in the CDR3. Trimming pared 4 bases from V and 4 bases from J, leaving 17 bases between. The germline V gene has CDR1 SGHRS and CDR2 YFSETQ.

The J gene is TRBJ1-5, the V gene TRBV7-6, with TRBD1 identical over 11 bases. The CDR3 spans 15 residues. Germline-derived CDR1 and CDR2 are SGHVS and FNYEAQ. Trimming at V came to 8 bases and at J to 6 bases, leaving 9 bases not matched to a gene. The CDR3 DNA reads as TGTGCCAGCTCAGGACAGGGGGCAGGAGGTCAGCCCCAGCATTTT. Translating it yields CASSGQGAGGQPQHF.

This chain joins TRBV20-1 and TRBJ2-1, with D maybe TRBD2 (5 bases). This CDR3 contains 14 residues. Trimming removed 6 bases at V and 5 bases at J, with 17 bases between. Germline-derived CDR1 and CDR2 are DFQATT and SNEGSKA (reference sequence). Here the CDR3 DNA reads TGCAGTGCCCCCCCCGTTTGGGGAGACAATGAGCAGTTCTTC. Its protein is CSAPPVWGDNEQFF.

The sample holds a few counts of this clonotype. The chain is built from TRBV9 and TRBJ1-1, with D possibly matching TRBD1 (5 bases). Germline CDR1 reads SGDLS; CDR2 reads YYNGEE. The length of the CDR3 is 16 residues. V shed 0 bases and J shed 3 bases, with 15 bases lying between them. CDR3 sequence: CASSVGGGVGDTEAFF. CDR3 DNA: TGTGCCAGCAGCGTAGGGGGAGGGGTTGGAGACACTGAAGCTTTCTTT.

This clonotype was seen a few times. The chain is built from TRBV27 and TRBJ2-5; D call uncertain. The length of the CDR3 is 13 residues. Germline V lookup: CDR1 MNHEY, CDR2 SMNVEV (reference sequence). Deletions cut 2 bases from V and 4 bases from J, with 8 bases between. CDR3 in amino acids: CASSLRVRETQYF. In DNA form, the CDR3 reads TGTGCCAGCAGTTTACGGGTGCGAGAGACCCAGTACTTC.

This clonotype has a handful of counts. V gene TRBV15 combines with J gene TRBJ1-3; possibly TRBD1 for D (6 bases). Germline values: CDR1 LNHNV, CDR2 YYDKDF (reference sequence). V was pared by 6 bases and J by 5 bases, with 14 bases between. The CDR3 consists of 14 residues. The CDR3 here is CATRGTPGRNTIYF. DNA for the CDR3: TGTGCCACCAGGGGGACACCCGGGCGAAACACCATATATTTT.

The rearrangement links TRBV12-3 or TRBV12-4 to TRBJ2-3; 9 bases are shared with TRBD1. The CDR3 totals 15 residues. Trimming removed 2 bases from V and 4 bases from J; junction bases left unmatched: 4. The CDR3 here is CASSLPGQGSDTQYF. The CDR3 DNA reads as TGTGCCAGCAGTTTACCTGGACAGGGGTCAGATACGCAGTATTTT.

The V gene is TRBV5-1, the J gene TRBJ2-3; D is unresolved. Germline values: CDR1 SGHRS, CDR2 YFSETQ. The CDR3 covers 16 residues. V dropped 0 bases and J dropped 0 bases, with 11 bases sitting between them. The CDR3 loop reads CASSLEAFPSTDTQYF. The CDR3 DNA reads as TGCGCCAGCAGCTTGGAGGCATTCCCTAGCACAGATACGCAGTATTTT.

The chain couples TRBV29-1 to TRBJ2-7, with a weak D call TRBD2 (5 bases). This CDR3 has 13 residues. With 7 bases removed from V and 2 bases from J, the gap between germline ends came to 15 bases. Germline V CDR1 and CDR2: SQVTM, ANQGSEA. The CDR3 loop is CSGGPGFAYEQYF. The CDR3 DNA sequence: TGCAGCGGTGGCCCGGGGTTCGCCTACGAGCAGTACTTC.

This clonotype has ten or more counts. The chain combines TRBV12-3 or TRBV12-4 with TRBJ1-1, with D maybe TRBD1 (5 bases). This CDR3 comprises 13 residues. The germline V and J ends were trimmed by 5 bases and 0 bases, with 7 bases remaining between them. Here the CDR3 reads CASSRGLNTEAFF. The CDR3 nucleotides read TGTGCCAGCAGTAGGGGATTGAACACTGAAGCTTTCTTT.

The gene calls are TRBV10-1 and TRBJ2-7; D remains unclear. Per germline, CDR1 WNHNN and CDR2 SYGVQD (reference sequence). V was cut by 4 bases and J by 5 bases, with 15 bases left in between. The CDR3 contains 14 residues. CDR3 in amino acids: CASSGRGPVNEQYF. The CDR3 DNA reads TGCGCCAGCAGTGGAAGAGGCCCAGTGAACGAGCAGTACTTC.

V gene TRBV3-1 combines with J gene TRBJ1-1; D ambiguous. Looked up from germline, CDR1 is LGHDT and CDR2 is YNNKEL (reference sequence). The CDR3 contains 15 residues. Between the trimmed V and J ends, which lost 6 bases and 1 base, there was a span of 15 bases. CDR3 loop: CASSPNEAANTEAFF. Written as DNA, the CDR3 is TGTGCCAGCAGTCCGAATGAGGCAGCGAACACTGAAGCTTTCTTT.

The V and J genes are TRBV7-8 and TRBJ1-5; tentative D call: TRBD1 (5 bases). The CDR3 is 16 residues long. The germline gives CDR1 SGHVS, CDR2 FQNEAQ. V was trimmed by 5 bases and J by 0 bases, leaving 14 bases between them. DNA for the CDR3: TGTGCCAGCAGCAAGGGACGGATCCATAGCAATCAGCCCCAGCATTTT. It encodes CASSKGRIHSNQPQHF.

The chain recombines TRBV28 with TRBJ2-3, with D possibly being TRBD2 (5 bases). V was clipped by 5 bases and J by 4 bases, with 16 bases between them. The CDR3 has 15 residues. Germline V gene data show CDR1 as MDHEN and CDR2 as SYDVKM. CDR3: CASSLRRLLPDTQYF. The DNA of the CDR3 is TGTGCCAGCAGTCTACGGAGGCTCCTCCCAGATACGCAGTATTTT.

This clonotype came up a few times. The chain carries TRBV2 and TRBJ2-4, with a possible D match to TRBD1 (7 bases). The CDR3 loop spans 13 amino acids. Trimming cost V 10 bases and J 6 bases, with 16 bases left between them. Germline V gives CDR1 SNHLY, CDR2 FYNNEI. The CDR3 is CANGGQPGNIQYF. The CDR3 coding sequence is TGTGCCAACGGGGGACAGCCGGGAAACATTCAGTACTTC.

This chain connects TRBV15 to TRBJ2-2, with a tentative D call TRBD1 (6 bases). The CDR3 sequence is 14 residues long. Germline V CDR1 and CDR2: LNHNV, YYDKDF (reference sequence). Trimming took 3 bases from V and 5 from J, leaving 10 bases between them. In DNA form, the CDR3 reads TGTGCCACCAGCAGCGGGACACTTACCGGGGAGCTGTTTTTT. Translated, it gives CATSSGTLTGELFF.